This T cell receptor beta chain is drawn from a study of T cells after yellow fever vaccination. TCRdb re-called the 5' RACE reads through MiXCR, storing one row per CDR3 protein. This table has 600,000 to 750,000 distinct CDR3 sequences, approximately 13% appearing once. Study-level points and caveats: The secondary response showed a weaker magnitude and a faster peak, day 5 versus 15. Abundant bulk-population clonotypes could contaminate the FACS-sorted repertoires. Just a small share of clonotypes turned up in the CD4 compartment as well as the CD8 compartment.

The sample holds a few counts of this clonotype. Its target is not known. The ends were cut back, 0 bases at V and 5 bases at J, with 20 bases in the middle. The CDR3 covers 18 residues. Germline-derived CDR1 and CDR2 are MNHEY and SVGAGI. This receptor was identified in a man aged 25 to 45 who received the YFV17D yellow fever vaccine. The sample here was PBMCs, taken on the day of the yellow fever booster vaccination. This chain links TRBV6-5 with TRBJ2-1; D is perhaps TRBD2 (7 bases). The CDR3 region is CASSYSIRGPGGHNEQFF. DNA of the CDR3: TGTGCCAGCAGTTACTCGATCAGAGGTCCCGGGGGGCACAATGAGCAGTTCTTC.